The 2 T cell receptor beta chains listed next were all sequenced from one sample in a study of cytomegalovirus exposure and HLA in healthy donors. The PCR contained 60 Vbeta and 13 Jbeta primers. Repertoires were generated with immunoSEQ multiplex PCR, while TCRdb's copy carries only in-frame clones and drops some. The repertoire holds around 150,000 clones, with 77% as singletons. Input material: PBMCs. These receptors came from a man aged 25 to 45 in good health and CMV-seronegative.

The V gene is TRBV18, the J gene TRBJ2-1; D may be TRBD2 (6 bases). Trimming removed 2 bases at V and 6 bases at J, with 14 bases between. The germline CDR1 and CDR2 sequences are KGHSH and LQKENI. The CDR3 runs to 15 residues. In nucleotides, the CDR3 is TGTGCCAGCTCACCAGGGGCGGGGCTGGGCAATGAGCAGTTCTTC. Protein sequence: CASSPGAGLGNEQFF.

The chain couples TRBV6-1 to TRBJ1-4; possible D gene TRBD1, 5 bases. This CDR3 spans 14 amino acids. Germline V gene data show CDR1 as MNHNS and CDR2 as SASEGT. V shed 6 bases and J shed 7 bases, with 15 bases lying between them. The CDR3 DNA reads TGTGCCAGCAGGACCGGGGGGGTGGGTGAAAAACTGTTTTTT. Its protein is CASRTGGVGEKLFF.